The T cell receptor beta chain described here comes from a study of beta chain features in type 1 diabetes. Study in general: Examination covered under 120 million sorted cells spanning all samples.

Every isolated RNA sample was fully reverse transcribed, so sequencing captured expressed TCRB transcripts. Sequenced by immunoSEQ multiplex PCR; TCRdb stores in-frame clones only, minus some. Among some 330,000 clones listed, about 10% were seen once. Remarks on this clone: Its antigen remains unknown.

Notes on the study in general: For type 1 diabetes patients, VDJ junctions showed fewer insertions and more deletions.

Germline values: CDR1 KGHSH, CDR2 LQKENI. V was pared by 3 bases and J by 6 bases, with 12 bases between. The CDR3 contains 13 residues. The sequenced sample consisted of naive CD4+ T cells from blood. The sequence came from a woman in her 30s in good health. The chain employs TRBV18 and TRBJ2-7; TRBD1 is a possible D gene (6 bases). CDR3 bases: TGTGCCAGCTCACCCGGAACAGGGTCCGAGCAGTACTTC. Its protein product is CASSPGTGSEQYF. The full variable domain, with the rest looked up from reference TRBV18 and TRBJ2-7, is NAGVMQNPRHLVRRRGQEARLRCSPMKGHSHVYWYRQLPEEGLKFMVYLQKENIIDESGMPKERFSAEFPKEGPSILRIQQVVRGDSAAYFCASSPGTGSEQYFGPGTRLTVT.